Given below is one TCR beta chain in context. Its target is not known. Donors were drawn from the 120-subject validation cohort, separate from the approximately 670-subject first cohort. This entry is derived from a study of cytomegalovirus exposure and HLA in healthy donors. Study-wide background: It was reported in a later analysis that the same platform had been used for the 100 to 150 validation repertoires as for the 550 to 700 first-cohort repertoires.

Assay used: immunoSEQ multiplex PCR; TCRdb lists only in-frame clones, some missing. The sample consists of some 260,000 clones, about 90% of them appearing once. Findings and limits, study-wide: One later analysis, an examination of the 100 to 150 validation repertoires, found that first-cohort TCR clusters tended to co-occur in them. According to reports, the classifier identified cytomegalovirus status with high specificity and sensitivity.

This clonotype was sampled from a man aged 18 to 35 in good health and CMV-seropositive. The sample was PBMCs.

The CDR3 reads CASSRPSGTYEQYF. In DNA, the CDR3 is TGTGCCAGCAGCCGCCCTAGCGGTACCTACGAGCAGTACTTC. The chain joins TRBV7-2 to TRBJ2-7, with 7 bases lining up with TRBD2. V trimming: 5 bases; J trimming: 2 bases; junction bases outside the gene matches: 6. The CDR3 has 14 residues. CDR1 is SGHTA, CDR2 FQGNSA, per germline. Full variable domain (rest looked up from reference TRBV7-2 and TRBJ2-7): GAGVSQSPSNKVTEKGKDVELRCDPISGHTALYWYRQSLGQGLEFLIYFQGNSAPDKSGLPSDRFSAERTGGSVSTLTIQRTQQEDSAVYLCASSRPSGTYEQYFGPGTRLTVT.